The 6 T cell receptor beta chains presented below share a single source sample, sequenced in a study of blood T cell repertoires in COVID-19. Sequencing used immunoSEQ multiplex PCR; TCRdb keeps in-frame clones, though not all of them. This repertoire shows around 200,000 clones, less than 90% found once; its top ten account for about 4%. Source material: PBMCs or T cells enriched from blood (not recorded which). These TCRs come from a woman between 25 and 40 years old who had been exposed to COVID-19.

The V gene is TRBV30, the J gene TRBJ1-5; D ambiguous. Looked up from germline, CDR1 is GTSNPN and CDR2 is SVGIG (reference sequence). V gave up 1 base and J gave up 4 bases, with 11 bases separating them. The CDR3 has 14 amino acids. CDR3 sequence reads: CAWSAAGGNQPQHF. For the CDR3, the DNA is TGTGCCTGGAGTGCGGCAGGAGGGAATCAGCCCCAGCATTTT.

The chain joins TRBV7-2 to TRBJ1-1; 7 bases align to TRBD1. CDR1 and CDR2 from the germline V gene are SGHTA and FQGNSA. V was clipped by 5 bases and J by 6 bases; unmatched bases: 12. The CDR3 totals 15 residues. The CDR3: CASSPRTGSVAEAFF. In nucleotides, the CDR3 is TGTGCCAGCAGCCCTCGGACAGGTTCGGTCGCTGAAGCTTTCTTT.

In this sample, this clone turned up once. The rearrangement uses TRBV5-6 and TRBJ2-2; TRBD1 might be the D (5 bases). Germline V lookup: CDR1 SGHDT, CDR2 YYEEEE. The CDR3 is made up of 15 amino acids. Trimming removed 1 base at V and 6 bases at J, with 13 bases between. CDR3 region: CASSLSGAYPGELFF. The CDR3 nucleotides are TGTGCCAGCAGCTTGAGTGGGGCCTATCCCGGGGAGCTGTTTTTT. The variable domain in full, completed from reference TRBV5-6 and TRBJ2-2, reads DAGVTQSPTHLIKTRGQQVTLRCSPKSGHDTVSWYQQALGQGPQFIFQYYEEEERQRGNFPDRFSGHQFPNYSSELNVNALLLGDSALYLCASSLSGAYPGELFFGEGSRLTVL.

The chain links TRBV29-1 to TRBJ1-2; D is undetermined. Germline values: CDR1 SQVTM, CDR2 ANQGSEA. V was trimmed by 5 bases and J by 0 bases, leaving 7 bases between them. This CDR3 has 12 amino acids. CDR3 DNA: TGCAGCGTTTCCTCAGCTAACTATGGCTACACCTTC. This codes for CSVSSANYGYTF.

This rearrangement joins TRBV1 to TRBJ2-3; TRBD2, the table's D call, was not compared with the DNA. TRBV1 is a pseudogene. The CDR3 is 15 amino acids. CDR3 region: CTSSQKGLAVDTQYF. Here the CDR3 DNA reads TGCACCAGCAGCCAAAAGGGACTAGCGGTTGATACGCAGTATTTT.

The chain carries TRBV11-3 and TRBJ2-5; 9 bases fit TRBD1. Germline CDR1 reads SGHNT; CDR2 reads YENEEA. V gave up 4 bases and J gave up 5 bases; unmatched junction bases: 5. This CDR3 is 14 amino acids long. The DNA for the CDR3 is TGTGCCAGCAGCTGGACAGGGGACGGGGAGACCCAGTACTTC. This encodes CASSWTGDGETQYF.